A selection of T cell receptor beta chains follows, all from one sample in a study of cytomegalovirus exposure and HLA in healthy donors. Clones were sequenced by immunoSEQ multiplex PCR, and TCRdb holds only the in-frame ones, with some missing. The profile shows approximately 190,000 clones, approximately 85% of them singletons. Material for sequencing was PBMCs. The receptors were sampled from a woman between 45 and 60 years old in good health and CMV-seropositive. Both conserved end residues are part of each CDR3. D genes are given only for firm matches. Clone size is stated in some rows and not others, as once, few, many or a class when expanded.

J gene | V gene | D gene | clone size | CDR3 DNA | CDR3 protein
TRBJ2-2 | TRBV19 | TRBD2 | . | TGTGCCACCAAAGGCGGCGCGGGGGAGAACACCGGGGAGCTGTTTTTT | CATKGGAGENTGELFF
TRBJ1-1 | TRBV2 | . | few | TGTGCCAGCACGGTGAACACTGAAGCTTTCTTT | CASTVNTEAFF
TRBJ1-3 | TRBV13 | . | once | TGTGCCAGCAGCTTAGCATCCATAGGGGCAGGAAACACCATATATTTT | CASSLASIGAGNTIYF
TRBJ2-5 | TRBV4-1 | TRBD2 | once | TGCGCCAGCAGCCAAGATTTGCTAGCGGGAGGACAAGAGACCCAGTACTTC | CASSQDLLAGGQETQYF
TRBJ2-5 | TRBV5-4 | TRBD1 | . | TGTGCCAGCAAGTCGGACAGGGCCCAAGAGACCCAGTACTTC | CASKSDRAQETQYF
TRBJ1-1 | TRBV5-4 | . | . | TGTGCCAGCAGCACCGGAGGGGGGGGATCGAACACTGAAGCTTTCTTT | CASSTGGGGSNTEAFF
TRBJ2-1 | TRBV6-1 | . | few | TGTGCCAGCAAAAACCGGGACTTCTCCTACAATGAGCAGTTCTTC | CASKNRDFSYNEQFF
TRBJ2-1 | TRBV18 | TRBD1 | . | TGTGCCAGCTCACAAATCCAGGGGGAAAATGAGCAGTTCTTC | CASSQIQGENEQFF
TRBJ2-7 | TRBV27 | TRBD1 | . | TGTGCCAGCAGTGTACAGGGGGCGGTTGCCTACGAGCAGTACTTC | CASSVQGAVAYEQYF
TRBJ1-3 | TRBV7-2 | . | . | TGTGCCAGCAGCTTACTAGGGGCTGGAAACACCATATATTTT | CASSLLGAGNTIYF
TRBJ2-3 | TRBV5-1 | . | . | TGCGCCAGCAGCTTCGGCGGGACCACTGGGGGAACAGATACGCAGTATTTT | CASSFGGTTGGTDTQYF
TRBJ1-1 | TRBV7-6 | TRBD1 | . | TGTGCCAGCAGCTCGCAGGGGGACACTGAAGCTTTCTTT | CASSSQGDTEAFF
TRBJ1-1 | TRBV2 | . | . | TGTGCCAGCAGTGAAGCTGCCGGCCCTAGGGCTTTCTTT | CASSEAAGPRAFF
TRBJ1-1 | TRBV6-5 | . | . | TGTGCCAGCAGTTACGATCCAGGGCCGGCGAACACTGAAGCTTTCTTT | CASSYDPGPANTEAFF
TRBJ2-7 | TRBV5-4 | . | . | TGTGCCAGCAGCTTGGTACTCCGGGGTGAGCAGTACTTC | CASSLVLRGEQYF
TRBJ1-1 | TRBV4-1 | . | once | TGCGCCAGCAGCCAGCTTGATGGGGCCTTGACTGAAGCTTTCTTT | CASSQLDGALTEAFF
TRBJ1-5 | TRBV7-9 | . | . | TGTGCCAGCAGCTTAGATGGGCAGTACCAGCATTTT | CASSLDGQYQHF
TRBJ2-2 | TRBV7-2 | TRBD2 | . | TGTGCCAGCAGCTTAGATAGCGGGGGGTCGGCCGGGGAGCTGTTTTTT | CASSLDSGGSAGELFF
TRBJ1-1 | TRBV7-9 | . | . | TGTGCCAGCAGCGGGGGAGGGAACACTGAAGCTTTCTTT | CASSGGGNTEAFF
TRBJ1-4 | TRBV5-1 | . | . | TGCGCCAGCAGCCCCCATGGCCTTTTTAATGAAAAACTGTTTTTT | CASSPHGLFNEKLFF
TRBJ1-5 | TRBV7-9 | TRBD1 | . | TGTGCCAGCAGCTTGGGACAGGGGGCTCGGAGCAATCAGCCCCAGCATTTT | CASSLGQGARSNQPQHF
TRBJ2-5 | TRBV28 | TRBD2 | . | TGTGCCAGCAGTTTAGGGGGGGATAAAGGGGAGACCCAGTACTTC | CASSLGGDKGETQYF